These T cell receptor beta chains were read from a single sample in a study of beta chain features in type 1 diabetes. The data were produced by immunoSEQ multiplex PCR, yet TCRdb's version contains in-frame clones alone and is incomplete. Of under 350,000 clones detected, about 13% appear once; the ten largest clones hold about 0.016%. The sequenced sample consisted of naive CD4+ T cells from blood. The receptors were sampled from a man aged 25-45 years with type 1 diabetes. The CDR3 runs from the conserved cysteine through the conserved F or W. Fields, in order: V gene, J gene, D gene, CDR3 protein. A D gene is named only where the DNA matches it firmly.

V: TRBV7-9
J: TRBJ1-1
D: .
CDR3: CASSPGLLATEAFF

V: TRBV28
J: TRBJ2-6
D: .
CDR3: CASLNTGSGANVLTF

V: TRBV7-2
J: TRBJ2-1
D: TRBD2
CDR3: CASSKREGLLPEQFF

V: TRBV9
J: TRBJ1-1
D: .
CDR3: CASSGQRNTEAFF

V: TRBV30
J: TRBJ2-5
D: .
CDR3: CAWSPRPRESGETQYF

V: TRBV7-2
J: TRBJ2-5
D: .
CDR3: CASSIQGSGETQYF

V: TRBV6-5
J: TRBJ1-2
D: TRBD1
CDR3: CASSYGGTVGGYTF

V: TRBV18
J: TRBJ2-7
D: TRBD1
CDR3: CASSPLSVGTGAYEQYF

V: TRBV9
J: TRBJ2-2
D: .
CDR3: CASTPPRGSNTGELFF

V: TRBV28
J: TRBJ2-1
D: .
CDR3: CASNFPRRGNEQFF

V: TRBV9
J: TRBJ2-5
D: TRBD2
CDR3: CASSVLAGRETQYF

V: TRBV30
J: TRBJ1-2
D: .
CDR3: CAWSVSNYGYTF

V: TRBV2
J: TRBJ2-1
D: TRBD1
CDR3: CASSGRQGDSYNEQFF

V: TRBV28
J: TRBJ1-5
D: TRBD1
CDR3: CASSTGQGNQPQHF

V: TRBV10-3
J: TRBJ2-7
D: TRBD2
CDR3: CAINGGGFYEQYF

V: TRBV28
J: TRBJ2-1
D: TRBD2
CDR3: CASRPGGLAGEDEQFF

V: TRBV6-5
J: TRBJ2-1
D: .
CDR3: CASSYGPLSYNEQFF

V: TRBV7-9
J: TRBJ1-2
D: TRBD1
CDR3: CATARDRGLGNYGYTF

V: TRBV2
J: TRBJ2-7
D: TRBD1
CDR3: CASPPGQGLGEQYF

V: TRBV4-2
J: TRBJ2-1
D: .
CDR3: CASSRGGAVGDEQFF

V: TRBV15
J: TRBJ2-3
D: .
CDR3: CATNYLTGRFADTQYF

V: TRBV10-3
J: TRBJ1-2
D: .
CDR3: CAISESRNYGYTF

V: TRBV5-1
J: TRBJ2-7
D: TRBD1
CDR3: CASSLVLGQGYEQYF

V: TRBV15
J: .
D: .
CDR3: CATGINSGPYEQYF

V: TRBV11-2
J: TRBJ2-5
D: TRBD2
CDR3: CASSRTSGETQYF

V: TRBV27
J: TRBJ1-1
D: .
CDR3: CASSSTGNTEAFF

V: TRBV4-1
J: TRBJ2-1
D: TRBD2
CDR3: CASSPASGSYNEQFF

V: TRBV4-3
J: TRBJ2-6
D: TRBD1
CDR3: CASSQEGDDRAGANVLTF

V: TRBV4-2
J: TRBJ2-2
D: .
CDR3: CASSQGGPGTGELFF

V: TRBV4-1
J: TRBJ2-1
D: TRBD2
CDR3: CASRLVGTRGANEQFF

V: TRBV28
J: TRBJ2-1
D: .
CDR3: CASSLGKQTSSYNEQFF

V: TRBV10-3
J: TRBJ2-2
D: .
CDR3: CAISDSNTGELFF

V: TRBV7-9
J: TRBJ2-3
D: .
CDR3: CASSRGSGSTDTQYF

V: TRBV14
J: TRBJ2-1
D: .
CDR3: CASSQARQSSSYNEQFF

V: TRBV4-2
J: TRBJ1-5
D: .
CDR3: CASSQDRGSNQPQHF

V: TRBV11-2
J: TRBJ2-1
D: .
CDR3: CASSLGTRRTDEQFF

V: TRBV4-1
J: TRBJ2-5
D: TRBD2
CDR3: CASSQGGIAGLQTQYF

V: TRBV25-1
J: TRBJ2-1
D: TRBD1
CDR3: CASSETGVHNEQFF

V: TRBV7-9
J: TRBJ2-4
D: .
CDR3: CASSFSWNQGAKNIQYF

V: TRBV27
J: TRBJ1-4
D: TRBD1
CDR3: CASSFRQGEKLFF

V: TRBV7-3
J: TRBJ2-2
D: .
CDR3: CASSTQGLTGELFF

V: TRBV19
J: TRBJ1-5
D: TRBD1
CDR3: CASSDRDEVQPQHF